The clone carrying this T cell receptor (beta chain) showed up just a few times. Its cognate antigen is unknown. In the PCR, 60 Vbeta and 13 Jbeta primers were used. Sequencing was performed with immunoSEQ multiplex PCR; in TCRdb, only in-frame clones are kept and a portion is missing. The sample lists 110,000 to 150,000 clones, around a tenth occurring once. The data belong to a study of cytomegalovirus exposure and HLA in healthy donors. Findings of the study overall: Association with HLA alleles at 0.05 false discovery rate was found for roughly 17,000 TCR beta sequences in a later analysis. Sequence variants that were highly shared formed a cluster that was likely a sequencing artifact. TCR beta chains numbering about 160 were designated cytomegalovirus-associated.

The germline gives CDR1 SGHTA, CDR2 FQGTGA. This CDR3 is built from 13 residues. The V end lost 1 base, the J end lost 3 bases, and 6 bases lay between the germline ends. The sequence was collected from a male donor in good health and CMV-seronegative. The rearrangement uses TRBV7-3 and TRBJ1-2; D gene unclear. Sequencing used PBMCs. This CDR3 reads CASSLNSYYGYTF. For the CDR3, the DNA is TGTGCCAGCAGCTTAAACTCCTACTATGGCTACACCTTC.